The 19 T cell receptor beta chains below come from one sample, sequenced in a study of beta chain features in type 1 diabetes. These receptors' antigens are unknown. General study findings and limits: In all four CD4+ subsets, TCRB CDR3 length was significantly, moderately reduced in type 1 diabetes.

The investigators reverse transcribed all of the isolated RNA, so they sequenced expressed TCRB transcripts. Sequencing was performed with immunoSEQ multiplex PCR; in TCRdb, only in-frame clones are kept and a portion is missing. The top ten hold 0.03% to 0.045% of the sample, which has hundreds of thousands of clones, more than 12% seen once. The sequencing input was naive CD4+ T cells from blood. These receptors were obtained from a man younger than 30 with type 1 diabetes.

This clone was seen more than once but under ten times. The rearrangement links TRBV7-3 to TRBJ2-5; a weak D match, TRBD2 (6 bases). The germline CDR1 and CDR2 sequences are SGHTA and FQGTGA. Trimming took 5 bases from V and 4 from J, leaving 17 bases between them. CDR3 length: 15 residues. The chain's CDR3 is CASSRLPRRGETQYF. As DNA, the CDR3 is TGTGCCAGCAGCCGCCTTCCCCGGAGGGGAGAGACCCAGTACTTC.

This clone came up a few times. The rearrangement uses TRBV4-1 and TRBJ1-2; TRBD1 matches at 8 bases. The V and J ends lost 2 bases and 7 bases, in that order; junction bases with no gene match: 9. CDR1 and CDR2 (germline): MGHRA, YSYEKL. This CDR3 region has 15 residues. The CDR3 nucleotides are TGCGCCAGCAGCCAACCCGCGACAGGGGTGATTGGCTACACCTTC. Protein: CASSQPATGVIGYTF.

This clone was seen a handful of times. This sequence joins TRBV4-3 and TRBJ2-5; 7 bases line up with TRBD1. From germline, CDR1 is LGHNA and CDR2 YSLEER. Losses at the gene ends were 3 bases for V and 0 bases for J; bases not matched to a gene: 13. The length of the CDR3 is 18 residues. The CDR3 nucleotides read TGCGCCAGCAGCCATGGGACAGCTTCTTCCAACCACCAAGAGACCCAGTACTTC. This gives the protein CASSHGTASSNHQETQYF.

This clone has more than one count but fewer than ten. The chain employs TRBV27 and TRBJ1-2, with a possible D match to TRBD1 (5 bases). The CDR3 is 15 residues long. V was pared by 6 bases and J by 0 bases, with 14 bases between. Looked up from germline, CDR1 is MNHEY and CDR2 is SMNVEV (reference sequence). CDR3 residues: CASRAPGTPNYGYTF. The CDR3 region has the DNA TGTGCCAGCAGAGCCCCGGGGACCCCTAACTATGGCTACACCTTC.

The sample holds a few counts of this clone. J is TRBJ2-1 and V is TRBV2, with TRBD2 matching over 10 bases. The CDR3 extends over 15 amino acids. V lost 6 bases and J lost 5; bases outside the gene matches: 7. Germline-derived CDR1 and CDR2 are SNHLY and FYNNEI. CDR3 amino acids: CASSTGLAGDNEQFF. The CDR3 DNA follows: TGTGCCAGCAGCACGGGGCTAGCGGGGGACAATGAGCAGTTCTTC.

There are a few counts of this clone. The chain has TRBV7-2 and TRBJ2-7, with a possible D match to TRBD1 (5 bases). The CDR3 runs to 14 residues. Germline V gene data show CDR1 as SGHTA and CDR2 as FQGNSA. V lost 1 base, J lost 2 bases, and 9 bases lay in between. CDR3 DNA: TGTGCCAGCAGCTTAGGCAGGGCTACCTACGAGCAGTACTTC. Amino acid sequence: CASSLGRATYEQYF.

The V gene is TRBV29-1, the J gene TRBJ1-1, with 8 bases aligning to TRBD1. The CDR3 covers 13 residues. V trimming: 4 bases; J trimming: 4 bases; junction bases outside the gene matches: 5. Per the germline V gene, CDR1 is SQVTM and CDR2 is ANQGSEA. The CDR3 sequence is CSVALDRGTEAFF. The CDR3 nucleotides are TGCAGCGTTGCCCTAGACAGGGGCACTGAAGCTTTCTTT.

The chain recombines TRBV2 with TRBJ2-7; 14 bases are shared with TRBD2. Germline CDR1 is SNHLY and CDR2 is FYNNEI. Trimming at V came to 1 base and at J to 5 bases, leaving 1 base not matched to a gene. The CDR3 has 15 residues. In nucleotides, the CDR3 is TGTGCCAGCAGTGAAGGGGGACTAGCGGGAGACGAGCAGTACTTC. This translates into CASSEGGLAGDEQYF.

The sample holds a few counts of this clone. This sequence joins TRBV5-1 and TRBJ2-7; D gene unclear. Trimming cost V 4 bases and J 3 bases, with 8 bases left between them. The CDR3 length is 12 residues. The germline CDR1 and CDR2 sequences are SGHRS and YFSETQ. The chain's CDR3 is CASSNSIYEQYF. CDR3 DNA: TGCGCCAGCAGCAACTCAATCTACGAGCAGTACTTC.

The J gene is TRBJ2-6, the V gene TRBV4-1; no reliable D call. Germline loops: CDR1 MGHRA, CDR2 YSYEKL. The CDR3 runs to 15 residues. The V gene lost 1 base and the J gene lost 0 bases, with 4 bases spanning the gap. CDR3 sequence: CASSQGPSGANVLTF. CDR3 nucleotides: TGCGCCAGCAGCCAAGGGCCCTCTGGGGCCAACGTCCTGACTTTC.

This clone was observed a handful of times. Other DNA sequences in this sample translate to the same CDR3. The J gene is TRBJ2-3, the V gene TRBV29-1; no reliable D call. The CDR3 runs 12 residues. Germline V gives CDR1 SQVTM, CDR2 ANQGSEA. V lost 7 bases to trimming and J lost 0 bases, with 8 bases between them. The CDR3 sequence: CSATPSTDTQYF. The CDR3 DNA sequence: TGCAGCGCCACGCCTAGCACAGATACGCAGTATTTT.

This clone was picked up one time. V and J are TRBV4-2 and TRBJ2-5; 7 bases match TRBD1. CDR3 length equals 17 residues. Germline V gene lookup returns CDR1 LGHNA and CDR2 YNFKEQ. The trim removed 0 bases at V and 5 bases at J, leaving 12 bases unmatched. The CDR3 DNA reads as TGTGCCAGCAGCCAAGATGTCACAGGGGTTTTAGGGGAGACCCAGTACTTC. It specifies CASSQDVTGVLGETQYF.

V is TRBV30 and J is TRBJ2-5; D might be TRBD2 (5 bases). Germline values: CDR1 GTSNPN, CDR2 SVGIG (reference sequence). V lost 1 base to trimming and J lost 5 bases, with 11 bases between them. The CDR3 totals 13 residues. The CDR3 sequence is CAWSGGSWETQYF. In DNA form, the CDR3 reads TGTGCCTGGAGTGGAGGGAGTTGGGAGACCCAGTACTTC.

With respect to this clone: Other DNA sequences in this sample translate to the same CDR3. The chain employs TRBV5-1 and TRBJ2-7; D gene unclear. The CDR3 length is 12 residues. Germline V lookup: CDR1 SGHRS, CDR2 YFSETQ. V was shortened by 4 bases and J by 2 bases, with 7 bases between the two germline ends. In DNA form, the CDR3 reads TGCGCCAGCAGCCTTGACACCTACGAGCAGTACTTC. Amino acid sequence: CASSLDTYEQYF. The entire variable domain, with the rest obtained from reference TRBV5-1 and TRBJ2-7, is as follows: KAGVTQTPRYLIKTRGQQVTLSCSPISGHRSVSWYQQTPGQGLQFLFEYFSETQRNKGNFPGRFSGRQFSNSRSEMNVSTLELGDSALYLCASSLDTYEQYFGPGTRLTVT.

This clone came up a few times. The chain links TRBV5-4 to TRBJ2-5, with a possible D match to TRBD2 (6 bases). V lost 0 bases, J lost 5 bases, and 8 bases lay in between. The length of the CDR3 is 13 residues. Germline loops: CDR1 SGHNT, CDR2 YYREEE (reference sequence). The CDR3 sequence: CASSLGGRETQYF. The CDR3 coding sequence is TGTGCCAGCAGCTTGGGAGGGAGGGAGACCCAGTACTTC.

This clone was observed a handful of times. The chain has TRBV30 and TRBJ2-2, with 9 bases that match TRBD1. V was pared by 4 bases and J by 5 bases, with 8 bases of the junction left unmatched. Germline V gene data show CDR1 as GTSNPN and CDR2 as SVGIG (reference sequence). The CDR3 loop spans 15 amino acids. The CDR3 DNA reads TGTGCCTGGACGCGGGGACAGGGAAAAACCGGGGAGCTGTTTTTT. Translation gives CAWTRGQGKTGELFF.

The J gene is TRBJ2-3, the V gene TRBV2; D is unresolved. The V and J ends lost 6 bases and 8 bases respectively, with 9 bases between them. CDR1 SNHLY and CDR2 FYNNEI come from the germline V gene. The CDR3 is 11 residues long. The CDR3 loop reads CASRDWSTQYF. The DNA for the CDR3 is TGTGCCAGCAGAGACTGGTCTACGCAGTATTTT.

V is TRBV4-2 and J is TRBJ2-5; either TRBD1 or TRBD2 may supply D (5 bases each). CDR3 size: 15 residues. The V end was cut by 3 bases, the J end by 2 bases, with 13 bases between. Germline V CDR1 and CDR2: LGHNA, YNFKEQ. The CDR3 DNA is TGTGCCAGCAGCCAGTCAGGGAGTATACAAGAGACCCAGTACTTC. This translates into CASSQSGSIQETQYF.

This clone was observed a few times. The chain recombines TRBV4-2 with TRBJ1-5; no clear D. The CDR3 is 14 amino acids. Germline CDR1 is LGHNA and CDR2 is YNFKEQ. V lost 4 bases to trimming and J lost 3 bases, with 10 bases between them. CDR3 bases: TGTGCCAGCAGCCCGGACGGCCTCAATCAGCCCCAGCATTTT. Translating gives CASSPDGLNQPQHF.